The 3 T cell receptor beta chains in this list originate from one sample, sequenced in a study of human T cells and chemical hapten exposure. TCRdb reprocessed the RACE reads with MiXCR, giving one entry per CDR3 protein. The sample lists approximately 52,000 distinct CDR3 sequences, about 9.6% occurring once. Sample time point: pre-sensitization, week 0. Treatment here: therapeutic diphenylcyclopropenone sensitization with weekly scalp DPC. Total RNA extraction was carried out from unfractionated whole blood. The sample here was whole blood, taken in connection with sensitization to the hapten diphenylcyclopropenone (DPC). Receptors originate from a young woman with alopecia areata. Some clones in this sample may be carry-over from other donors' samples.

The table lists this clonotype with many counts. The V gene is TRBV6-1, the J gene TRBJ1-1; D ambiguous. The CDR3 loop spans 15 amino acids. The germline V and J ends were trimmed by 6 bases and 0 bases, with 14 bases remaining between them. CDR1 is MNHNS, CDR2 SASEGT, per germline. The CDR3 DNA reads as TGTGCCAGCAGCCAACAACAGAGAATGAACACTGAAGCTTTCTTT. Its protein is CASSQQQRMNTEAFF.

This clonotype was counted many times. The CDR3 coding sequence is TGCAGTGCACCTCGGACTGAAGGCCAAGAGACCCAGTACTTC. It is translated as CSAPRTEGQETQYF. V usage is TRBV20-1 and J usage is TRBJ2-5, with D perhaps TRBD2 (5 bases). The CDR3 length is 14 residues. Germline CDR1 reads DFQATT; CDR2 reads SNEGSKA (reference sequence). V was shortened by 6 bases and J by 1 base, with 15 bases between the two germline ends.

The chain links TRBV2 to TRBJ2-1, with a possible D match to TRBD1 (6 bases). Germline CDR1 reads SNHLY; CDR2 reads FYNNEI. This CDR3 is 13 amino acids long. V was cut by 7 bases and J by 6 bases, with 13 bases left in between. The CDR3 region has the DNA TGTGCCAGCACCGGACAGAAATTCAATGAGCAGTTCTTC. Protein: CASTGQKFNEQFF.